These 10 T cell receptor beta chains were sequenced from one sample in a study of T cell changes during pregnancy in multiple sclerosis. Assay: immunoSEQ multiplex PCR; the TCRdb copy retains only in-frame clones and omits some. Here the sample spans over 30,000 clones, 91% being singletons. The sequenced sample was CD8+ T cells from peripheral blood mononuclear cells, obtained in the second trimester of pregnancy. These receptors were collected from a female donor in good health, enrolled as a control in a pregnancy study.

This chain uses TRBV7-2 with TRBJ2-4; D not certain. The CDR3 totals 16 residues. Trimming cost V 0 bases and J 5 bases, with 14 bases left between them. Germline V gives CDR1 SGHTA, CDR2 FQGNSA. The CDR3 sequence: CASSLALSGYENIQYF. In DNA form, the CDR3 reads TGTGCCAGCAGCTTAGCCCTTTCAGGTTACGAAAACATTCAGTACTTC. The entire variable domain, with the rest obtained from reference TRBV7-2 and TRBJ2-4, is as follows: GAGVSQSPSNKVTEKGKDVELRCDPISGHTALYWYRQSLGQGLEFLIYFQGNSAPDKSGLPSDRFSAERTGGSVSTLTIQRTQQEDSAVYLCASSLALSGYENIQYFGAGTRLSVL.

In DNA, the CDR3 is TGTGCCAGCACCGAGGGGGCTGAAGCTTTCTTT. It codes for CASTEGAEAFF. The chain recombines TRBV6-6 with TRBJ1-1, with D perhaps matching TRBD1 (6 bases). CDR1 and CDR2 (germline): MNHNY, SVGAGI (reference sequence). The CDR3 extends over 11 amino acids. V was clipped by 7 bases and J by 6 bases, with 9 bases between them.

The V and J genes are TRBV10-2 and TRBJ1-2, with TRBD1 identical over 7 bases. The CDR3 is 15 amino acids. Trimming at V came to 6 bases and at J to 7 bases, leaving 14 bases not matched to a gene. Per germline, CDR1 WSHSY and CDR2 SAAADI. CDR3 loop: CASSETKTGRSGYTF. The CDR3 DNA reads as TGCGCCAGCAGCGAAACGAAGACAGGGAGGAGTGGCTACACCTTC.

V and J are TRBV7-9 and TRBJ2-1, with D possibly being TRBD2 (6 bases). The CDR3 has 15 amino acids. Germline CDR1 SEHNR, CDR2 FQNEAQ (reference sequence). The ends were cut back, 1 base at V and 3 bases at J, with 10 bases in the middle. The CDR3 DNA follows: TGTGCCAGCAGCTTAGGGGGGGAACGCTACAATGAGCAGTTCTTC. Protein sequence: CASSLGGERYNEQFF.

The chain employs TRBV4-3 and TRBJ1-2; D not certain. Looked up from germline, CDR1 is LGHNA and CDR2 is YSLEER. This CDR3 has 15 amino acids. With 1 base removed from V and 5 bases from J, the gap between germline ends came to 14 bases. The CDR3, as DNA: TGCGCCAGCAGCCAAGGGCGGGTAGACCCTTATGGCTACACCTTC. Its protein product is CASSQGRVDPYGYTF.

The V and J genes are TRBV6-6 and TRBJ2-7; no clear D gene. Trimming removed 0 bases at V and 6 bases at J, with 9 bases between. The length of the CDR3 is 13 residues. Germline CDR1 MNHNY, CDR2 SVGAGI (reference sequence). Written as DNA, the CDR3 is TGTGCCAGCAGTTACTCGAGCAGGTCCGAGCAGTACTTC. Its translation is CASSYSSRSEQYF.

The chain joins TRBV7-3 to TRBJ2-6, with 7 positions matching TRBD1. Germline V gene data show CDR1 as SGHTA and CDR2 as FQGTGA. The CDR3 consists of 19 residues. V shed 5 bases and J 15 bases; nucleotides not matched to a gene: 28. CDR3 DNA: TGTGCCAGCAGCCCACCCCACCCCTATGCCTCCATCGGACAGGCCGACCTGACTTTC. Amino acid sequence: CASSPPHPYASIGQADLTF.

The gene calls are TRBV7-9 and TRBJ2-7, with 10 bases lining up with TRBD1. V dropped 3 bases and J dropped 0; count of bases not matched to a gene: 14. The V gene's germline CDR1 is SEHNR and CDR2 FQNEAQ (reference sequence). This CDR3 has 19 amino acids. CDR3 DNA: TGTGCCAGCAGCTTTAGACAGGGGGCGATAGCCCTCAGCTCCTACGAGCAGTACTTC. This sequence encodes CASSFRQGAIALSSYEQYF. The variable domain in full, completed from reference TRBV7-9 and TRBJ2-7, reads DTGVSQNPRHKITKRGQNVTFRCDPISEHNRLYWYRQTLGQGPEFLTYFQNEAQLEKSRLLSDRFSAERPKGSFSTLEIQRTEQGDSAMYLCASSFRQGAIALSSYEQYFGPGTRLTVT.

The genes are TRBV5-4 and TRBJ1-1; D remains unclear. The CDR3 runs 14 residues. Between the trimmed V and J ends, which lost 7 bases and 3 bases, there was a span of 16 bases. CDR1 is SGHNT, CDR2 YYREEE, per germline (reference sequence). CDR3 bases: TGTGCCAGCGGGCCCTCGGGGAGTTACACTGAAGCTTTCTTT. The encoded protein is CASGPSGSYTEAFF.

In its sample, this clone was seen once. An end of the junction differs from the germline gene, which may be a read error. This chain joins TRBV27 and TRBJ2-1; 9 bases map to TRBD1. This CDR3 has 11 residues. Germline V gene lookup returns CDR1 MNHEY and CDR2 SMNVEV (reference sequence). Written as DNA, the CDR3 is TGTGCCAGCAGTAAGGGACAGGGTCTGCTCTTC. As protein: CASSKGQGLLF.